This passage covers 9 T cell receptor beta chains from one sample sequenced in a study of chemoradiotherapy in HPV16-positive cancers. Clones were sequenced by immunoSEQ multiplex PCR, and TCRdb holds only the in-frame ones, with some missing. The profile covers about 1,300 clones, with 65% to 85% appearing a single time and around 5% taken by the ten largest. Here the sequenced sample was tumor tissue, taken from a patient who underwent chemoradiotherapy. The receptors stem from a human donor with HPV-associated anogenital cancer.

This clone has just one count. This CDR3 reads CASSLWDMNTEAFF. CDR3 bases: TGCGCCAGCAGCTTGTGGGACATGAACACTGAAGCTTTCTTT. This chain links TRBV5-1 with TRBJ1-1; D is perhaps TRBD1 (6 bases). Germline lookup yields CDR1 SGHRS and CDR2 YFSETQ. Trimming took off 1 base at V and 0 bases at J, with 7 bases between the two ends. This CDR3 is 14 amino acids long.

The chain uses TRBV12-5 and TRBJ1-1; TRBD1 is a possible D gene (6 bases). Per the germline V gene, CDR1 is LGHNT and CDR2 is FRNRAP. This CDR3 is built from 12 residues. Trimming stripped 5 bases from V and 6 bases from J, with 10 bases between. The DNA for the CDR3 is TGTGCTAGTGGTCCTCCAGGGGCTGAAGCTTTCTTT. This codes for CASGPPGAEAFF. Using reference TRBV12-5 and TRBJ1-1 for the parts outside the CDR3, the full variable domain is DARVTQTPRHKVTEMGQEVTMRCQPILGHNTVFWYRQTMMQGLELLAYFRNRAPLDDSGMPKDRFSAEMPDATLATLKIQPSEPRDSAVYFCASGPPGAEAFFGQGTRLTVV.

The V gene is TRBV6-1, the J gene TRBJ2-7, with a weak D call TRBD2 (6 bases). The CDR3 sequence is 16 residues long. Trimming took 4 bases from V and 2 from J, leaving 18 bases between them. CDR1 and CDR2 from the germline V gene are MNHNS and SASEGT. CDR3 sequence (DNA): TGTGCCAGCAGTGTACCCCCGACTAGGTCCACCTACGAGCAGTACTTC. This translates into CASSVPPTRSTYEQYF.

This clone was counted only a few times. This sequence joins TRBV5-1 and TRBJ1-2; 8 bases are a match to TRBD1. CDR1 SGHRS and CDR2 YFSETQ come from the germline V gene. Trimming at V came to 0 bases and at J to 3 bases, leaving 1 base not matched to a gene. The CDR3 is made up of 14 amino acids. CDR3 DNA: TGCGCCAGCAGCTTGGGACAGGGGTACTATGGCTACACCTTC. Translation: CASSLGQGYYGYTF.

In this sample, this clone turned up once. The V and J genes are TRBV7-2 and TRBJ1-5, with no clear D. The V gene's germline CDR1 is SGHTA and CDR2 FQGNSA. The CDR3 sequence is 15 residues long. V dropped 0 bases and J dropped 4 bases, with 10 bases sitting between them. CDR3 nucleotide sequence: TGTGCCAGCAGCTTAGCGGGAGGGATGAATCAGCCCCAGCATTTT. It translates to CASSLAGGMNQPQHF.

This chain joins TRBV5-6 and TRBJ2-3; 7 positions match TRBD1. V dropped 2 bases and J dropped 1; count of bases not matched to a gene: 1. Germline-derived CDR1 and CDR2 are SGHDT and YYEEEE. The CDR3 consists of 14 residues. The CDR3 spells CASSFGQGTDTQYF. CDR3 sequence (DNA): TGTGCCAGCAGCTTCGGACAGGGCACAGATACGCAGTATTTT.

The chain employs TRBV15 and TRBJ2-7; D ambiguous. This CDR3 is 13 amino acids long. Germline CDR1 LNHNV, CDR2 YYDKDF (reference sequence). V gave up 3 bases and J gave up 4 bases, with 10 bases separating them. CDR3 protein: CATSSENMYEQYF. The CDR3, as DNA: TGTGCCACCAGCAGCGAGAATATGTACGAGCAGTACTTC. The variable domain in full, completed from reference TRBV15 and TRBJ2-7, reads DAMVIQNPRYQVTQFGKPVTLSCSQTLNHNVMYWYQQKSSQAPKLLFHYYDKDFNNEADTPDNFQSRRPNTSFCFLDIRSPGLGDTAMYLCATSSENMYEQYFGPGTRLTVT.

The V call is TRBV5-4, the J call TRBJ1-1, with D possibly matching TRBD1 (5 bases). The CDR3 has 12 residues. Germline lookup yields CDR1 SGHNT and CDR2 YYREEE (reference sequence). Trimming shortened V by 4 bases and J by 5 bases, and 9 bases separated the two germline ends. This chain's CDR3 is CASSERGTEAFF. The CDR3, as DNA: TGTGCCAGCAGCGAAAGGGGTACTGAAGCTTTCTTT.

This rearrangement joins TRBV5-1 to TRBJ2-7; 9 bases are a match to TRBD1. Germline loops: CDR1 SGHRS, CDR2 YFSETQ. The CDR3 sequence is 15 residues long. V shed 3 bases, J shed 5 bases, and the junction held 9 bases outside the gene matches. The CDR3 DNA reads as TGCGCCAGCAGCTCCTCCTTAGGGACAGGGAACGAGCAGTACTTC. This translates into CASSSSLGTGNEQYF. Supplemented by reference TRBV5-1 and TRBJ2-7, the full variable domain reads KAGVTQTPRYLIKTRGQQVTLSCSPISGHRSVSWYQQTPGQGLQFLFEYFSETQRNKGNFPGRFSGRQFSNSRSEMNVSTLELGDSALYLCASSSSLGTGNEQYFGPGTRLTVT.